The rows below give T cell receptor beta chains drawn from one sample of a study of graft-versus-host responses after intestinal transplantation. Assay used: immunoSEQ multiplex PCR; TCRdb lists only in-frame clones, some missing. The sample records tens of thousands of clones, roughly 89% being singletons. Sequenced here: PBMCs, sampled 26 days after transplant. Receptor source: a human patient who received an intestinal transplant, so some T cells may come from the graft donor. Each CDR3 is given with its conserved first and last residue.

j_gene	v_gene	CDR3aa
TRBJ1-1	TRBV16	CASSLAPRQGTEAFF
TRBJ1-1	TRBV6-1	CASRATGGSEAFF
TRBJ1-2	TRBV5-4	CASSEDGNYGYTF
TRBJ2-7	TRBV7-8	CASSLGDRDYEQYF
TRBJ1-2	TRBV27	CASSLSAGNGYTF
TRBJ1-2	TRBV6-1	CASSEAQVRGYTF
TRBJ1-5	TRBV28	CASSSWGGSQPQHF
TRBJ1-3	TRBV4-1	CASSRIPGLGNTIYF
TRBJ2-1	TRBV5-1	CASSLAFNEQFF
TRBJ2-3	TRBV6-1	CASSARTLSTDTQYF
TRBJ2-1	TRBV4-3	CASAPGTGYNEQFF
TRBJ1-5	TRBV19	CAAGQYSNQPQHF
TRBJ2-5	TRBV9	CASSSLPGGQETQYF
TRBJ1-3	TRBV7-8	CASSSLSGNTIYF
TRBJ1-1	TRBV19	CASSITTEAFF
TRBJ2-3	TRBV2	CASGDRVPTDTQYF